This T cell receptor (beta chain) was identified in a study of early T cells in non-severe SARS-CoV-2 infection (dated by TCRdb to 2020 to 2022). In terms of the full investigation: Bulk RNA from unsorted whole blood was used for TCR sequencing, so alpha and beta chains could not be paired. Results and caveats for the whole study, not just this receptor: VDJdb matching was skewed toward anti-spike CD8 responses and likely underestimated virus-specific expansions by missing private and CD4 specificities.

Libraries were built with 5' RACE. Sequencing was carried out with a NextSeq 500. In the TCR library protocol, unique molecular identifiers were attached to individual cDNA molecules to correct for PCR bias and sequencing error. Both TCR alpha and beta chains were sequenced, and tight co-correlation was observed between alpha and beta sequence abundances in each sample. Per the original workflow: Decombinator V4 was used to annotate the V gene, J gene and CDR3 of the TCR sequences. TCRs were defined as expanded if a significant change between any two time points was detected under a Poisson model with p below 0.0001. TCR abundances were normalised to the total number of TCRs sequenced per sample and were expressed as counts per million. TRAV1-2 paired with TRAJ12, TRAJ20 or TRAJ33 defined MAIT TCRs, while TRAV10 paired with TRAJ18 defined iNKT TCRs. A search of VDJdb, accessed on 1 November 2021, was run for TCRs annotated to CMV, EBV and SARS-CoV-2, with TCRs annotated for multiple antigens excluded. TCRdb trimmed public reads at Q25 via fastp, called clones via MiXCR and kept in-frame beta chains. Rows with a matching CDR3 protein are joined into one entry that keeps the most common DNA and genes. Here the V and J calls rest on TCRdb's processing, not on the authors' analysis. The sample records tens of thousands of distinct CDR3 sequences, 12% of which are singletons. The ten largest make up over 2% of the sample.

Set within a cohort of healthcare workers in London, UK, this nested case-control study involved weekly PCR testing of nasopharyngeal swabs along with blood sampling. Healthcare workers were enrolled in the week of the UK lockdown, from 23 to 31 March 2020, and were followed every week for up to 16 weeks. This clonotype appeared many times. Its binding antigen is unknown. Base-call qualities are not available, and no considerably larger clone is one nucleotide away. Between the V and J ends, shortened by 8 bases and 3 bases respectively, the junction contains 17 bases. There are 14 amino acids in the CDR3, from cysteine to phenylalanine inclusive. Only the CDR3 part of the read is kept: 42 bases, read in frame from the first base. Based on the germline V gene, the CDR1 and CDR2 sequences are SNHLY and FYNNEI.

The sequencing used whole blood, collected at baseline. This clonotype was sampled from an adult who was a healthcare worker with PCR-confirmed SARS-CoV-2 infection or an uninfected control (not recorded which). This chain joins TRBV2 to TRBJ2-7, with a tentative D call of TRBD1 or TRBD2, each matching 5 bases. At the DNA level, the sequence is TGTGCCAGCGGCCGGGGACCTAAGGACTACGAGCAGTACTTC. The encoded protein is CASGRGPKDYEQYF.